This is a list of T cell receptor beta chains from one sample in a study of cytomegalovirus exposure and HLA in healthy donors. Some clones are missing from TCRdb's copy, which holds only in-frame ones; the method was immunoSEQ multiplex PCR. The data show 85,000 to 130,000 clones, with roughly three quarters seen just once and 3% to 4.5% held by the top ten. What was sequenced was PBMCs. Every receptor here comes from a woman in her forties or fifties in good health and CMV-seropositive. The CDR3 runs from the conserved cysteine through the conserved F or W. Each record gives: D gene, clone size, V gene, J gene, CDR3 protein, CDR3 DNA. A D gene is named only where the DNA matches it firmly. Part of the rows lack a size; the others show once, few, many or a class for expanded clones.

TRBD1,.,TRBV10-3,TRBJ1-1,CAISDSSRQGSEAFF,TGTGCCATCAGTGATTCATCCCGACAGGGATCTGAAGCTTTCTTT
.,.,TRBV21-1,TRBJ1-1,CASSKLGGVSTEAFF,TGTGCCAGCAGCAAACTGGGGGGGGTAAGCACTGAAGCTTTCTTT
TRBD1,.,TRBV19,TRBJ1-2,CASSTGQAILDGYTF,TGTGCCAGTAGTACCGGACAGGCGATACTAGATGGCTACACCTTC
.,.,TRBV29-1,TRBJ2-7,CSVGWRGLNEQYF,TGCAGCGTTGGGTGGAGGGGGCTTAACGAGCAGTACTTC
.,.,TRBV7-6,TRBJ2-1,CASSSSLFSSYNEQFF,TGTGCCAGCAGCTCTTCTTTATTCTCCTCCTACAATGAGCAGTTCTTC
.,.,TRBV29-1,TRBJ2-2,CSVENADTGELFF,TGCAGCGTTGAGAATGCGGACACCGGGGAGCTGTTTTTT
.,few,TRBV20-1,TRBJ1-1,CSALDYTEAFF,TGCAGTGCTTTAGACTACACTGAAGCTTTCTTT
.,.,TRBV5-5,TRBJ2-2,CASSLRPDVSDSTGELFF,TGTGCCAGCAGCTTGCGTCCCGACGTCAGCGACTCAACCGGGGAGCTGTTTTTT
TRBD1,.,TRBV6-1,TRBJ2-7,CATSGQSYEQYF,TGTGCCACTTCGGGACAGTCCTACGAGCAGTACTTC
.,.,TRBV5-1,TRBJ2-1,CASSLSGNEQFF,TGCGCCAGCAGCTTGTCGGGCAATGAGCAGTTCTTC
.,.,TRBV18,TRBJ2-2,CASSLSTGELFF,TGTGCCAGCTCTCTGTCCACCGGGGAGCTGTTTTTT
.,.,TRBV11-2,TRBJ2-3,CASSGADTQYF,TGTGCCAGCTCAGGGGCAGATACGCAGTATTTT
TRBD1,.,TRBV30,TRBJ1-3,CAWFVTGGERNTIYF,TGTGCCTGGTTTGTGACAGGGGGCGAACGAAACACCATATATTTT
TRBD1,.,TRBV5-6,TRBJ1-1,CASSPDRADTEAFF,TGTGCCAGCAGTCCCGACAGGGCGGACACTGAAGCTTTCTTT
.,few,TRBV19,TRBJ1-2,CASSPWVNGVDGYTF,TGTGCCAGTAGTCCTTGGGTCAACGGAGTCGATGGCTACACCTTC
.,.,TRBV2,TRBJ1-2,CASSEDLGGGYGYTF,TGTGCCAGCAGTGAAGATCTCGGGGGAGGCTATGGCTACACCTTC
TRBD2,.,TRBV10-3,TRBJ2-5,CAIRPAGGYQETQYF,TGTGCCATCAGACCAGCGGGGGGCTACCAAGAGACCCAGTACTTC
.,.,TRBV19,TRBJ1-1,CASSSLGRGRTEAFF,TGTGCCAGTAGTAGTTTAGGACGGGGAAGGACTGAAGCTTTCTTT
.,.,TRBV21-1,TRBJ2-2,CASSNKSPRRASGELFF,TGTGCCAGCAGCAACAAATCCCCAAGGAGGGCCTCCGGGGAGCTGTTTTTT
TRBD1,.,TRBV10-3,TRBJ2-7,CAISGGGQGARDRPYEQYF,TGTGCCATCAGTGGGGGGGGACAGGGGGCCCGGGACCGACCCTACGAGCAGTACTTC
TRBD1,few,TRBV7-3,TRBJ2-3,CASSSSGTGSTDTQYF,TGTGCCAGCAGCTCAAGTGGGACAGGTAGCACAGATACGCAGTATTTT
TRBD1,.,TRBV9,TRBJ1-1,CASSAGQGGEAFF,TGTGCCAGCAGCGCGGGACAGGGAGGTGAAGCTTTCTTT
TRBD1,.,TRBV2,TRBJ2-7,CASEVRGQGTYEQYF,TGTGCCAGCGAAGTAAGGGGACAGGGAACCTACGAGCAGTACTTC
TRBD2,.,TRBV2,TRBJ2-5,CASSRPGVAGGLYQETQYF,TGTGCCAGCAGCCGACCCGGAGTAGCGGGGGGACTGTACCAAGAGACCCAGTACTTC
.,.,TRBV14,TRBJ2-7,CASSQGGAGRVEQYF,TGTGCCAGCAGCCAAGGTGGCGCGGGGCGGGTTGAGCAGTACTTC
TRBD2,once,TRBV2,TRBJ2-1,CASSAIMAGGPGNEQFF,TGTGCCAGCAGTGCCATTATGGCGGGAGGGCCAGGGAATGAGCAGTTCTTC
.,.,TRBV11-2,TRBJ1-1,CASSFGGAGNTEAFF,TGTGCCAGCAGCTTCGGGGGGGCGGGGAACACTGAAGCTTTCTTT
TRBD2,few,TRBV25-1,TRBJ2-7,CASSGGAVAGPDGEQYF,TGTGCCAGCAGTGGAGGCGCCGTAGCGGGGCCAGACGGGGAGCAGTACTTC
.,few,TRBV11-2,TRBJ2-2,CASSLDGSSYTGELFF,TGTGCCAGCAGCTTAGACGGGTCGTCGTACACCGGGGAGCTGTTTTTT
TRBD1,.,TRBV19,TRBJ2-7,CASKAGTGDYEQYF,TGTGCCAGTAAAGCCGGGACAGGGGACTACGAGCAGTACTTC
TRBD2,.,TRBV7-9,TRBJ2-2,CASSSGLAGGPNTGELFF,TGTGCCAGCAGCTCAGGACTAGCGGGAGGGCCGAACACCGGGGAGCTGTTTTTT